The 26 T cell receptor beta chains below all came from one sample that was sequenced in a study of vaccination effects on CD4 cells after COVID-19. These receptors' targets are unknown. This table comes from immunoSEQ multiplex PCR, and its TCRdb copy is limited to in-frame clones, with some not included. The sample records approximately 74,000 clones, around 74% being singletons. Sequencing in the ViraFEST assay came after antigen-specific CD4+ T cells had been expanded with viral peptide pools, which were used to stimulate PBMC. The culture ran for under eleven days, and then CD4+ T cells were isolated. Each vaccine recipient was nucleocapsid antibody negative and had no prior SARS-CoV-2 infection. Source: CD4+ T cells from PBMCs cultured with HCoV-NL63 spike peptides, taken before COVID-19 vaccination. Source of these receptors: a human donor who received a COVID-19 vaccine.

This clone was seen a few times. This chain connects TRBV6-1 to TRBJ1-5; D possibly corresponds to TRBD1 (6 bases). The CDR3 extends over 15 amino acids. The V end was cut by 2 bases, the J end by 2 bases, with 10 bases between. Germline values: CDR1 MNHNS, CDR2 SASEGT. The CDR3 region is CASSEQGLGNQPQHF. The CDR3, as DNA: TGTGCCAGCAGTGAACAGGGGCTGGGCAATCAGCCCCAGCATTTT.

CDR3 residues: CASSLLGGISNEQFF. In nucleotides, the CDR3 is TGTGCCAGCAGTCTACTGGGGGGCATTAGTAATGAGCAGTTCTTC. The chain recombines TRBV7-2 with TRBJ2-1, with D possibly being TRBD1 or TRBD2 (6 bases each). CDR1 and CDR2 (germline): SGHTA, FQGNSA. The CDR3 contains 15 residues. With 6 bases removed from V and 7 bases from J, the gap between germline ends came to 19 bases.

This clone occurred a few times. The rearrangement links TRBV13 to TRBJ1-3, with no clear D. The CDR3 contains 12 residues. Germline V gene lookup returns CDR1 PRHDT and CDR2 FYEKMQ (reference sequence). The V and J ends lost 2 bases and 4 bases respectively, with 3 bases between them. In DNA form, the CDR3 reads TGTGCCAGCAGCTTAACCGGAAACACCATATATTTT. This gives the protein CASSLTGNTIYF.

The genes are TRBV10-3 and TRBJ2-7, with D possibly matching TRBD2 (6 bases). Germline-derived CDR1 and CDR2 are ENHRY and SYGVKD. The length of the CDR3 is 13 residues. V lost 8 bases, J lost 2 bases, and 13 bases lay in between. The CDR3 reads CAIGREETYEQYV. The CDR3 nucleotides read TGTGCCATCGGAAGGGAGGAGACCTACGAGCAGTACGTC.

The V gene is TRBV30, the J gene TRBJ1-5, with D perhaps matching TRBD1 (6 bases). The CDR3 is made up of 15 amino acids. Germline CDR1 is GTSNPN and CDR2 is SVGIG (reference sequence). The V end lost 3 bases, the J end lost 4 bases, and 16 bases lay between the germline ends. The CDR3 DNA follows: TGTGCCTGGAGCCCGGTGGACAGTGATAATCAGCCCCAGCATTTT. Amino acids: CAWSPVDSDNQPQHF.

This sequence joins TRBV20-1 and TRBJ1-2; perhaps TRBD1 as D (5 bases). The CDR3 has 12 amino acids. Germline CDR1 is DFQATT and CDR2 is SNEGSKA (reference sequence). The V end was cut by 3 bases, the J end by 4 bases, with 9 bases between. CDR3 DNA: TGCAGTGCTAGTTCGACAGTCTATGGCTACACCTTC. It yields the protein CSASSTVYGYTF.

This clone occurred once. The J gene is TRBJ2-7, the V gene TRBV5-1; D unclear. The germline V gene encodes CDR1 SGHRS and CDR2 YFSETQ. The V end lost 5 bases, the J end lost 6 bases, and 21 bases lay between the germline ends. The CDR3 has 15 residues. DNA for the CDR3: TGCGCCAGCAGTCCCCAACTTAACGGTCCGCGCGAGCAGTACGTC. Its protein product is CASSPQLNGPREQYV.

This clone was counted a few times. The chain is built from TRBV6-7 and TRBJ1-5; 7 bases are a match to TRBD1. TRBV6-7 is sorted into the ORF group, with uncertain function. V lost 10 bases and J lost 3; bases outside the gene matches: 9. CDR3 length: 14 residues. The CDR3 protein is CANTNTGDNQPQHF. CDR3 in DNA: TGTGCCAACACAAATACAGGGGACAATCAGCCCCAGCATTTT.

This clone was recorded once. The chain employs TRBV5-1 and TRBJ2-5; D assignment may be TRBD1 or TRBD2 (6 bases each). Germline V gene lookup returns CDR1 SGHRS and CDR2 YFSETQ. The CDR3 length is 14 residues. Trimming pared 0 bases from V and 5 bases from J, leaving 11 bases between. CDR3 DNA: TGCGCCAGCAGCTTGGTACGGGGGCGGGAGACCCAGTACTTC. This sequence encodes CASSLVRGRETQYF.

The chain employs TRBV5-1 and TRBJ1-2, with D uncertain. V was pared by 2 bases and J by 0 bases, with 14 bases between. This CDR3 has 16 amino acids. CDR1 and CDR2 (germline): SGHRS, YFSETQ. The CDR3 here is CASSLVFTASNYGYTF. The CDR3 coding sequence is TGCGCCAGCAGCTTAGTTTTCACAGCCTCTAACTATGGCTACACCTTC.

V and J are TRBV2 and TRBJ2-5; D is unresolved. Germline lookup yields CDR1 SNHLY and CDR2 FYNNEI. The CDR3 runs 15 residues. V was cut by 2 bases and J by 5 bases, with 15 bases left in between. The CDR3 protein is CASSERLSGPETQYF. For the CDR3, the DNA is TGTGCCAGCAGTGAAAGGTTATCAGGTCCGGAGACCCAGTACTTC.

The chain carries TRBV19 and TRBJ2-3, with TRBD2 matching over 8 bases. Trimming took 4 bases from V and 8 from J; bases not matched to a gene: 11. CDR1 and CDR2 from the germline V gene are LNHDA and SQIVND (reference sequence). CDR3 length: 15 residues. The CDR3 here is CASSTPGLEQGTQYF. CDR3 nucleotide sequence: TGTGCCAGTAGTACTCCGGGACTAGAGCAAGGTACGCAGTATTTT.

The chain carries TRBV5-1 and TRBJ2-1; 11 nucleotides agree with TRBD2. The CDR3 has 15 amino acids. The junction had 6 bases not matched to a gene; V was cut back by 1 base and J by 9 bases. Per the germline V gene, CDR1 is SGHRS and CDR2 is YFSETQ. The DNA of the CDR3 is TGCGCCAGCAGCTTGACTAGCGGGGGCCCGATTGAGCAGTTCTTC. Protein product: CASSLTSGGPIEQFF.

V is TRBV5-1 and J is TRBJ2-2; D is uncertain. CDR1 and CDR2 (germline): SGHRS, YFSETQ. V shed 2 bases and J shed 0 bases, with 5 bases lying between them. The CDR3 contains 14 residues. For the CDR3, the DNA is TGCGCCAGCAGCTTACGGTCGAACACCGGGGAGCTGTTTTTT. Protein sequence: CASSLRSNTGELFF.

This clone was seen only a few times. The rearrangement joins TRBV2 to TRBJ1-5; 7 nucleotides align to TRBD1. The CDR3 loop spans 16 amino acids. Germline values: CDR1 SNHLY, CDR2 FYNNEI. V dropped 5 bases and J dropped 0; count of bases not matched to a gene: 7. The CDR3 DNA is TGTGCCAGCAGTCGATATACAGGGGTTAGCAATCAGCCCCAGCATTTT. Translated, it gives CASSRYTGVSNQPQHF.

The rearrangement uses TRBV5-1 and TRBJ1-2; 7 bases are shared with TRBD1. This CDR3 region has 15 residues. V gave up 5 bases and J gave up 5 bases; unmatched junction bases: 12. Germline V gene lookup returns CDR1 SGHRS and CDR2 YFSETQ. CDR3 in DNA: TGCGCCAGCAGGGTCGAGACAGGGCCGGTTTATGGCTACACCTTC. It yields the protein CASRVETGPVYGYTF.

The rearrangement uses TRBV7-2 and TRBJ2-1; D uncertain. Germline V gives CDR1 SGHTA, CDR2 FQGNSA. Trimming took off 4 bases at V and 0 bases at J, with 10 bases between the two ends. The CDR3 has 15 amino acids. CDR3 bases: TGTGCCAGCAGCTCGACTTACAGCTCCTACAATGAGCAGTTCTTC. As protein: CASSSTYSSYNEQFF.

The chain carries TRBV27 and TRBJ2-1; perhaps TRBD2 as D (6 bases). Germline loops: CDR1 MNHEY, CDR2 SMNVEV (reference sequence). V was cut by 3 bases and J by 7 bases, with 13 bases left in between. This CDR3 is 14 amino acids long. CDR3 amino acids: CASSFRGGDNEQFF. The CDR3 coding sequence is TGTGCCAGCAGTTTTAGGGGCGGGGATAATGAGCAGTTCTTC.

This clone was counted only a few times. This rearrangement joins TRBV24-1 to TRBJ1-5; D call uncertain. The CDR3 is 13 residues long. Trimming removed 4 bases from V and 4 bases from J, with 7 bases in between. Germline assignment: CDR1 KGHDR and CDR2 SFDVKD. This CDR3 reads CATSDFTNQPQHF. CDR3 nucleotide sequence: TGTGCCACCAGTGACTTCACTAATCAGCCCCAGCATTTT.

V gene TRBV21-1 combines with J gene TRBJ2-6. TRBV21-1 is noted as a pseudogene. The CDR3 runs 19 residues. CDR3 coding DNA: TGTGCCAGCAGCAAATGGGGTTACGACGGGTACTCTGGGGCCAACGTCCTGACTTTC. It specifies CASSKWGYDGYSGANVLTF.

A single count supports this clone. This chain connects TRBV5-1 to TRBJ2-3; TRBD2 matches at 11 bases. This CDR3 comprises 16 residues. With V trimmed by 7 bases and J by 0 bases, 7 bases remained unmatched. Per germline, CDR1 SGHRS and CDR2 YFSETQ. The CDR3 nucleotides read TGCGCCAGCTCTATGGGACTAGCGGAAAGCACAGATACGCAGTATTTT. Its protein product is CASSMGLAESTDTQYF.

This chain links TRBV28 with TRBJ2-7; D is ambiguous. The CDR3 has 13 amino acids. V was shortened by 2 bases and J by 3 bases, with 8 bases between the two germline ends. From germline, CDR1 is MDHEN and CDR2 SYDVKM. The CDR3 region is CASSLGRYYEQYV. Written as DNA, the CDR3 is TGTGCCAGCAGTTTAGGCAGATACTACGAGCAGTACGTC.

This clone was picked up one time. The chain employs TRBV27 and TRBJ1-4; 9 nucleotides align to TRBD1. Trimming cost V 3 bases and J 6 bases; bases outside gene matches: 2. The CDR3 runs to 14 residues. The germline gives CDR1 MNHEY, CDR2 SMNVEV (reference sequence). This chain's CDR3 is CASSFRDRDEKLFF. The CDR3 coding sequence is TGTGCCAGCAGTTTCCGGGACAGGGATGAAAAACTGTTTTTT.

The chain carries TRBV11-2 and TRBJ2-1; D call uncertain. CDR1 and CDR2 (germline): SGHAT, FQNNGV. The V end was cut by 5 bases, the J end by 3 bases, with 11 bases between. The CDR3 is 14 residues long. CDR3 loop: CASSQSSLYNEQFF. The CDR3, as DNA: TGTGCCAGCAGCCAAAGCAGCCTCTACAATGAGCAGTTCTTC.

The chain employs TRBV6-5 and TRBJ1-5; 9 nucleotides match TRBD1. There are 15 residues in the CDR3. Germline CDR1 MNHEY, CDR2 SVGAGI. V lost 6 bases to trimming and J lost 6 bases; unmatched junction nucleotides: 9. CDR3 protein: CASSRTGESSQPQHF. In DNA form, the CDR3 reads TGTGCCAGCAGCCGGACAGGGGAGAGTAGTCAGCCCCAGCATTTT.

The genes are TRBV7-2 and TRBJ1-2; possibly TRBD1 for D (5 bases). The CDR3 totals 15 residues. V was clipped by 6 bases and J by 1 base, with 15 bases between them. From germline, CDR1 is SGHTA and CDR2 FQGNSA. CDR3 amino acids: CASSSSQGYNYGYTF. Here the CDR3 DNA reads TGTGCCAGCAGTTCCTCTCAGGGATATAACTATGGCTACACCTTC.